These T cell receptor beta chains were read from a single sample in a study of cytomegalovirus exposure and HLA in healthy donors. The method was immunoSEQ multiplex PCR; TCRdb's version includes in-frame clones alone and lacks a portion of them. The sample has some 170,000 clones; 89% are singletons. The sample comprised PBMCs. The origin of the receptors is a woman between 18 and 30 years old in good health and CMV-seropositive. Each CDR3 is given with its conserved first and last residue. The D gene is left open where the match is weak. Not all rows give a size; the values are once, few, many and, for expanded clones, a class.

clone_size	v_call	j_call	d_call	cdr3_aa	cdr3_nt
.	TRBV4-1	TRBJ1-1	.	CASSPGQMNTEAFF	TGCGCCAGCAGCCCGGGACAAATGAACACTGAAGCTTTCTTT
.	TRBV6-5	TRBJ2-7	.	CASSYQLDRNYEQYF	TGTGCCAGCAGTTACCAATTGGACAGAAACTACGAGCAGTACTTC
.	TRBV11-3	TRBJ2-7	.	CASSSISVNEQYF	TGTGCCAGCAGCTCCATCTCGGTCAACGAGCAGTACTTC
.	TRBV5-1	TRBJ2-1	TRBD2	CASSLVLAVGHEQFF	TGCGCCAGCAGCTTGGTACTAGCGGTAGGCCATGAGCAGTTCTTC
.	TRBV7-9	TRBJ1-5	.	CASSLARAGRHQPQHF	TGTGCCAGCAGCTTAGCTAGGGCGGGTCGTCATCAGCCCCAGCATTTT
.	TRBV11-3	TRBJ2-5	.	CASSFGVETQYF	TGTGCCAGCAGCTTCGGGGTCGAGACCCAGTACTTC
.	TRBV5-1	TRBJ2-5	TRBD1	CASSLEDRVTETQYF	TGCGCCAGCAGCTTGGAGGACAGGGTGACGGAGACCCAGTACTTC
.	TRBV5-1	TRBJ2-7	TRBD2	CASSTGLAGAPYEQYF	TGCGCCAGCAGCACTGGACTAGCGGGAGCTCCCTACGAGCAGTACTTC
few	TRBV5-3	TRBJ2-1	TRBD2	CARSPNQTSGRSDEQFF	TGTGCCAGAAGCCCTAACCAGACTAGCGGGAGGAGTGATGAGCAGTTCTTC
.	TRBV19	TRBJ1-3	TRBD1	CASSPTGGRGNTIYF	TGTGCCAGTAGTCCGACAGGGGGCAGAGGAAACACCATATATTTT
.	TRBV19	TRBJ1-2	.	CASSTGGNNYGYTF	TGTGCCAGTAGTACGGGGGGAAACAACTATGGCTACACCTTC
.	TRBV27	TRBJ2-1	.	CASSSHYDNEQFF	TGTGCCAGCAGTTCCCACTATGACAATGAGCAGTTCTTC
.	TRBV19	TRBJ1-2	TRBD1	CASSKGQGVYGYTF	TGTGCCAGTAGTAAGGGGCAGGGGGTATATGGCTACACCTTC
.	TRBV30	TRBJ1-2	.	CAWTSTGFYGYTF	TGTGCCTGGACCTCGACAGGTTTCTATGGCTACACCTTC